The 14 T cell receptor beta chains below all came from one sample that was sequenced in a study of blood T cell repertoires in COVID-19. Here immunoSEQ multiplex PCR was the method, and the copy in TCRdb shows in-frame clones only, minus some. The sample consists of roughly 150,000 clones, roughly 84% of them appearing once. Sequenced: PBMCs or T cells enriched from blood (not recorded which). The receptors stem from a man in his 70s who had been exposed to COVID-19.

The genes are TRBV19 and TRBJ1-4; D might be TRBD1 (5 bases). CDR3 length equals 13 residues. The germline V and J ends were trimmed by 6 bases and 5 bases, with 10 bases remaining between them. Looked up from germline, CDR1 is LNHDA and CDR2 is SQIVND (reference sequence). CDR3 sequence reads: CASSPQGNEKLFF. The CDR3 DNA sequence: TGTGCCAGTAGCCCCCAGGGAAATGAAAAACTGTTTTTT.

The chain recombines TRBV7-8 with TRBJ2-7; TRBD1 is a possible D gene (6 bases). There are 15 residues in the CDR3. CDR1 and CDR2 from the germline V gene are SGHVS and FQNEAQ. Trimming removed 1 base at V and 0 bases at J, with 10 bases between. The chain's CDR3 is CASSLGTDPSYEQYF. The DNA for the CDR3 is TGTGCCAGCAGCTTAGGGACAGATCCCTCCTACGAGCAGTACTTC.

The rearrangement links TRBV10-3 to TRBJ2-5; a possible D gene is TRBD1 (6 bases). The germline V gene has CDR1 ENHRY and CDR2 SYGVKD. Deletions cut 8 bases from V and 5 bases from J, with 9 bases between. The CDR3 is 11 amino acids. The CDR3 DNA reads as TGTGCCATCGGGGGCGGGGAGACCCAGTACTTC. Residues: CAIGGGETQYF.

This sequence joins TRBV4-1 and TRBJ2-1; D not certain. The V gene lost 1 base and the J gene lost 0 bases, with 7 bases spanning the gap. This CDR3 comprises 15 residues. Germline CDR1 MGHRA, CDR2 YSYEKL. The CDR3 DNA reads TGCGCCAGCAGCCAAGTGACTGCCTCCTACAATGAGCAGTTCTTC. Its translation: CASSQVTASYNEQFF.

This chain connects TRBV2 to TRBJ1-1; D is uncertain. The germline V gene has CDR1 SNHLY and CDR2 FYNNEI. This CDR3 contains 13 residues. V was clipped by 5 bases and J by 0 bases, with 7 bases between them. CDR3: CASSTDMNTEAFF. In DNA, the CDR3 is TGTGCCAGCAGTACAGATATGAACACTGAAGCTTTCTTT. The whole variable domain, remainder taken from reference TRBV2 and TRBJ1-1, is EPEVTQTPSHQVTQMGQEVILRCVPISNHLYFYWYRQILGQKVEFLVSFYNNEISEKSEIFDDQFSVERPDGSNFTLKIRSTKLEDSAMYFCASSTDMNTEAFFGQGTRLTVV.

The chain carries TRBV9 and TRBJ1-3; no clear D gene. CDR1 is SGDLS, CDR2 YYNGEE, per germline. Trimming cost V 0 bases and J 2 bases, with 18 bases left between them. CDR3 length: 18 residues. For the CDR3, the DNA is TGTGCCAGCAGCGTAGGGCCCCCGGGTTTTTTAACTGGAAACACCATATATTTT. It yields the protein CASSVGPPGFLTGNTIYF.

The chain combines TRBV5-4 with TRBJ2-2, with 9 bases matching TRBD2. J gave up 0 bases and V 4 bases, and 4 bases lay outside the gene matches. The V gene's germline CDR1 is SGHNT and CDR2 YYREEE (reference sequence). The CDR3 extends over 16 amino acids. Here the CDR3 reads CASSTGLASNTGELFF. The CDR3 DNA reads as TGTGCCAGCAGCACCGGACTAGCGTCGAACACCGGGGAGCTGTTTTTT.

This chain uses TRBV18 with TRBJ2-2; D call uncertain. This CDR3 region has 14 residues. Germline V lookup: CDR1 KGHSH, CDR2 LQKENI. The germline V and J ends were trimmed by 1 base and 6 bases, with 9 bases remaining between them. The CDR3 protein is CASSPLNSAGELFF. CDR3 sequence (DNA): TGTGCCAGCTCACCACTAAATTCCGCCGGGGAGCTGTTTTTT.

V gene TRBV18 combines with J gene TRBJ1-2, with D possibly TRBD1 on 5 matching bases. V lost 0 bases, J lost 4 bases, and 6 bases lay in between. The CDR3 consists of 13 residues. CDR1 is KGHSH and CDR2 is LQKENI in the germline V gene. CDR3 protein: CASSPPGGYGYTF. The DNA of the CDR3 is TGTGCCAGCTCACCACCCGGGGGCTATGGCTACACCTTC.

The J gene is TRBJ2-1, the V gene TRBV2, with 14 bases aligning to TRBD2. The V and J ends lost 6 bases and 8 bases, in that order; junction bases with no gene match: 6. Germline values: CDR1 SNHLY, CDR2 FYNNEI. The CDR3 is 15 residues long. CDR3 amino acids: CASRGAGLAGDEQFF. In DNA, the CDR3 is TGTGCCAGCAGAGGGGCGGGACTAGCGGGAGATGAGCAGTTCTTC.

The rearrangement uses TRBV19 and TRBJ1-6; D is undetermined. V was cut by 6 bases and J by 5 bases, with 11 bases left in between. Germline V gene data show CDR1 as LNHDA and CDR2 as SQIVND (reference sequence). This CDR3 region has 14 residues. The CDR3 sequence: CASSIGLDNSPLHF. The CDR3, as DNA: TGTGCCAGTAGCATCGGACTGGATAATTCACCCCTCCACTTT.

The CDR3 sequence is CASSRLAGGSSRSYEQYF. The CDR3 DNA reads as TGTGCCAGCAGCAGACTAGCGGGAGGTTCGAGTAGGTCCTACGAGCAGTACTTC. The V and J genes are TRBV28 and TRBJ2-7, with 13 bases aligning to TRBD2. The length of the CDR3 is 18 residues. Germline V CDR1 and CDR2: MDHEN, SYDVKM. V was clipped by 6 bases and J by 1 base; unmatched bases: 12.

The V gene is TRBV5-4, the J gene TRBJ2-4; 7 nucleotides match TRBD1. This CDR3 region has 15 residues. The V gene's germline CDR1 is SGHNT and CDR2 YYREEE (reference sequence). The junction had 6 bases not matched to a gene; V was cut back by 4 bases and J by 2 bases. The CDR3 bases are TGTGCCAGCAGCCCTCAGACAGGGCCCAAAAACATTCAGTACTTC. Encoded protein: CASSPQTGPKNIQYF.

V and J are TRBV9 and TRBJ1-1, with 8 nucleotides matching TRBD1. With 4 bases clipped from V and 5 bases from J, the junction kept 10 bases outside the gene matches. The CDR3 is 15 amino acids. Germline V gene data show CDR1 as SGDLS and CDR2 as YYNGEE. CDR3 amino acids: CASSPRGQEGTEAFF. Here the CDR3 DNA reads TGTGCCAGCAGCCCCCGGGGACAGGAGGGGACTGAAGCTTTCTTT.